These T cell receptor beta chains were read from a single sample in a study of vaccination effects on CD4 cells after COVID-19. These receptors have no known antigen. Profiled with immunoSEQ multiplex PCR; TCRdb holds only in-frame clones, not every one. The profile shows approximately 23,000 clones, 60% to 75% of them singletons. The source was CD4+ T cells from PBMCs cultured with HCoV-OC43 spike peptides, collected before COVID-19 vaccination. The receptors here all came from a human donor who received a COVID-19 vaccine. Both conserved end residues are part of each CDR3. The D gene is left open where the match is weak. For some rows the clone size is stated as once, few or many, or as a class when expanded; others skip it.

cdr3_aa	cdr3_nt	d_call	v_call	j_call	clone_size
CASSFSGGGSYNEQFF	TGTGCCAGCAGCTTTAGCGGGGGAGGCTCCTACAATGAGCAGTTCTTC	TRBD2	TRBV5-4	TRBJ2-1	-
CASSRTSEEQFF	TGTGCCAGCAGCCGGACTAGTGAGGAGCAGTTCTTC	TRBD2	TRBV12-3/TRBV12-4	TRBJ2-1	-
CASSADRLYGYTF	TGTGCCAGCAGCGCGGACAGGCTCTATGGCTACACCTTC	TRBD1	TRBV5-4	TRBJ1-2	-
CASSSPGLAGRETQYF	TGTGCCAGCAGCTCTCCGGGACTAGCGGGGCGAGAGACCCAGTACTTC	TRBD2	TRBV5-4	TRBJ2-5	-
CASSRDRAHGYTF	TGTGCCAGCAGCCGGGACAGGGCGCATGGCTACACCTTC	TRBD1	TRBV5-6	TRBJ1-2	-
CASSQDFRASSYEQYF	TGTGCCAGCAGCCAAGATTTTCGCGCGAGTTCCTACGAGCAGTACTTC	-	TRBV3-1/TRBV3-2	TRBJ2-7	-
CASSWTGNLRWDTQYF	TGTGCCAGCAGTTGGACAGGGAACCTAAGGTGGGATACGCAGTATTTT	TRBD1	TRBV27	TRBJ2-3	-
CASSSYRDRGEQYF	TGTGCCAGCAGCTCCTACCGGGACAGGGGCGAGCAGTACTTC	TRBD1	TRBV7-6	TRBJ2-7	-
CASSLLPNGYTGELFF	TGCGCCAGCAGCTTGCTCCCTAATGGTTACACCGGGGAGCTGTTTTTT	-	TRBV5-1	TRBJ2-2	-
CASRTNTGELFF	TGTGCCAGCAGGACGAACACCGGGGAGCTGTTTTTT	-	TRBV12-3/TRBV12-4	TRBJ2-2	-
CATSSGSGTDTQYF	TGTGCCACCAGCAGCGGGAGCGGCACAGATACGCAGTATTTT	TRBD2	TRBV24-1	TRBJ2-3	-
CASSPPPGTSYEQYF	TGTGCCAGCTCACCACCTCCGGGTACCTCCTACGAGCAGTACTTC	-	TRBV18	TRBJ2-7	-
CASSLGGAQTQPQHF	TGCGCCAGCAGCTTGGGTGGGGCTCAGACTCAGCCCCAGCATTTT	-	TRBV5-1	TRBJ1-5	once
CASSLTGWVGSGNTIYF	TGTGCCAGCAGCCTAACCGGTTGGGTCGGCTCTGGAAACACCATATATTTT	-	TRBV7-9	TRBJ1-3	-
CASSDLLDRNTQYF	TGTGCCAGCAGTGATCTCCTGGACAGAAATACGCAGTATTTT	-	TRBV25-1	TRBJ2-3	-
CASKTGTNEKLFF	TGTGCCAGCAAGACAGGGACTAATGAAAAACTGTTTTTT	TRBD1	TRBV12-3/TRBV12-4	TRBJ1-4	-
CASSLFLRSGRGPADTQYF	TGTGCCAGCAGTTTATTTCTGCGTAGCGGGAGGGGTCCCGCAGATACGCAGTATTTT	TRBD2	TRBV27	TRBJ2-3	once
CASSPRGGGGGFGETQYF	TGTGCCAGCAGCCCAAGGGGAGGCGGGGGCGGATTCGGGGAGACCCAGTACTTC	-	TRBV7-6	TRBJ2-5	-
CSVKEGGELFF	TGCAGCGTTAAAGAGGGCGGGGAGCTGTTTTTT	-	TRBV29-1	TRBJ2-2	-
CASSGQGSYNEQFF	TGTGCCAGCAGTGGACAGGGCTCCTACAATGAGCAGTTCTTC	TRBD1	TRBV27	TRBJ2-1	-
CASTPRGPGELFF	TGTGCCAGTACCCCCCGGGGACCCGGGGAGCTGTTTTTT	-	TRBV19	TRBJ2-2	once
CASSESQQIPYNEQFF	TGCGCCAGCAGTGAGTCGCAACAGATTCCCTACAATGAGCAGTTCTTC	-	TRBV10-1	TRBJ2-1	-
CASIKQGNTEAFF	TGTGCCAGCATAAAACAGGGGAACACTGAAGCTTTCTTT	-	TRBV6-5	TRBJ1-1	-
CSASLQGSLRYGYTF	TGCAGTGCTAGTCTACAGGGGTCCCTGCGGTATGGCTACACCTTC	TRBD1	TRBV20-1	TRBJ1-2	-
CASSFSTGGSYEQYF	TGTGCCAGCAGCTTCTCAACAGGGGGTAGCTACGAGCAGTACTTC	TRBD1	TRBV5-5	TRBJ2-7	-
CSVARSGGLDEQFF	TGCAGCGTTGCCCGGAGCGGGGGGTTGGATGAGCAGTTCTTC	TRBD2	TRBV29-1	TRBJ2-1	-
CASREETGWTEAFF	TGTGCCAGCAGGGAAGAGACAGGCTGGACTGAAGCTTTCTTT	-	TRBV2	TRBJ1-1	-
CASSLSRSGIYEQYF	TGTGCCAGCAGCTTATCGCGGTCTGGGATCTACGAGCAGTACTTC	-	TRBV7-9	TRBJ2-7	-
CASSPRSGGSGVQETQYF	TGTGCCAGCTCACCACGGAGCGGGGGGTCCGGGGTCCAAGAGACCCAGTACTTC	TRBD2	TRBV18	TRBJ2-5	-
CASSPIGSGRPDTQYF	TGTGCCAGCTCACCAATTGGTAGCGGGAGGCCAGATACGCAGTATTTT	TRBD2	TRBV18	TRBJ2-3	-
CASSGKDSLNEKLFF	TGCGCCAGCAGCGGAAAGGACAGTCTTAATGAAAAACTGTTTTTT	-	TRBV5-1	TRBJ1-4	-
CASSFNRDTIYF	TGTGCCAGCAGCTTTAACAGGGACACCATATATTTT	-	TRBV5-8	TRBJ1-3	-
CASSVTSDTQYF	TGTGCCAGCAGCGTAACATCAGATACGCAGTATTTT	-	TRBV9	TRBJ2-3	-
CASSEEGTLCNNEQYF	TGCGCCAGCAGTGAGGAGGGGACACTTTGCAACAACGAGCAGTACTTC	-	TRBV10-1	TRBJ2-7	medium-sized
CSVDCLPGELFF	TGCAGCGTTGATTGTCTCCCCGGGGAGCTGTTTTTT	-	TRBV29-1	TRBJ2-2	-
CASSAGTSGGLQYF	TGTGCCAGCAGCGCCGGGACTAGCGGGGGGTTGCAGTATTTT	TRBD2	TRBV2	TRBJ2-3	-
CASSPSRYNEQFF	TGTGCCAGCAGCCCAAGTAGGTACAATGAGCAGTTCTTC	-	TRBV6-5	TRBJ2-1	-
CASSLGGALNYGYTF	TGTGCCAGCAGCTTAGGAGGGGCCCTTAACTATGGCTACACCTTC	-	TRBV7-2	TRBJ1-2	few
CAWSVPGIYGYTF	TGTGCCTGGAGTGTGCCAGGCATATATGGCTACACCTTC	-	TRBV30	TRBJ1-2	-
CATSAYGTGGLEQFF	TGTGCCACCAGTGCCTACGGGACAGGGGGCTTAGAGCAGTTCTTC	TRBD1	TRBV24-1	TRBJ2-1	-
CASSGISGRAGDTQYF	TGCGCCAGCAGCGGAATTAGCGGGAGGGCCGGAGATACGCAGTATTTT	TRBD2	TRBV5-1	TRBJ2-3	-
CASSLGQGPGSPLHF	TGTGCCAGCAGCTTAGGACAGGGTCCGGGTTCACCCCTCCACTTT	TRBD1	TRBV7-2	TRBJ1-6	-
CASSLSGQPPSPLHF	TGTGCCAGCAGCTTATCTGGACAGCCACCTTCACCCCTCCACTTT	-	TRBV11-3	TRBJ1-6	few
CASSGEISYEQYF	TGTGCCAGCTCAGGGGAGATCTCCTACGAGCAGTACTTC	-	TRBV2	TRBJ2-7	-
CASSLRLAGSSTDTQYF	TGCGCCAGCAGCTTAAGACTAGCGGGCTCTAGCACAGATACGCAGTATTTT	TRBD2	TRBV5-1	TRBJ2-3	-
CASSRTSGSDTQYF	TGTGCCAGTTCACGGACTAGCGGGTCAGATACGCAGTATTTT	TRBD2	TRBV18	TRBJ2-3	-
CASTPGTGFSGYTF	TGTGCCAGCACCCCCGGGACAGGGTTCTCTGGCTACACCTTC	TRBD1	TRBV2	TRBJ1-2	-
CASSLGGRETQYF	TGCGCCAGCAGTTTAGGGGGGAGGGAGACCCAGTACTTC	-	TRBV4-1	TRBJ2-5	-
CASSLASGSGTDTQYF	TGCGCCAGCAGCTTGGCCAGCGGGAGTGGCACAGATACGCAGTATTTT	TRBD2	TRBV5-1	TRBJ2-3	-